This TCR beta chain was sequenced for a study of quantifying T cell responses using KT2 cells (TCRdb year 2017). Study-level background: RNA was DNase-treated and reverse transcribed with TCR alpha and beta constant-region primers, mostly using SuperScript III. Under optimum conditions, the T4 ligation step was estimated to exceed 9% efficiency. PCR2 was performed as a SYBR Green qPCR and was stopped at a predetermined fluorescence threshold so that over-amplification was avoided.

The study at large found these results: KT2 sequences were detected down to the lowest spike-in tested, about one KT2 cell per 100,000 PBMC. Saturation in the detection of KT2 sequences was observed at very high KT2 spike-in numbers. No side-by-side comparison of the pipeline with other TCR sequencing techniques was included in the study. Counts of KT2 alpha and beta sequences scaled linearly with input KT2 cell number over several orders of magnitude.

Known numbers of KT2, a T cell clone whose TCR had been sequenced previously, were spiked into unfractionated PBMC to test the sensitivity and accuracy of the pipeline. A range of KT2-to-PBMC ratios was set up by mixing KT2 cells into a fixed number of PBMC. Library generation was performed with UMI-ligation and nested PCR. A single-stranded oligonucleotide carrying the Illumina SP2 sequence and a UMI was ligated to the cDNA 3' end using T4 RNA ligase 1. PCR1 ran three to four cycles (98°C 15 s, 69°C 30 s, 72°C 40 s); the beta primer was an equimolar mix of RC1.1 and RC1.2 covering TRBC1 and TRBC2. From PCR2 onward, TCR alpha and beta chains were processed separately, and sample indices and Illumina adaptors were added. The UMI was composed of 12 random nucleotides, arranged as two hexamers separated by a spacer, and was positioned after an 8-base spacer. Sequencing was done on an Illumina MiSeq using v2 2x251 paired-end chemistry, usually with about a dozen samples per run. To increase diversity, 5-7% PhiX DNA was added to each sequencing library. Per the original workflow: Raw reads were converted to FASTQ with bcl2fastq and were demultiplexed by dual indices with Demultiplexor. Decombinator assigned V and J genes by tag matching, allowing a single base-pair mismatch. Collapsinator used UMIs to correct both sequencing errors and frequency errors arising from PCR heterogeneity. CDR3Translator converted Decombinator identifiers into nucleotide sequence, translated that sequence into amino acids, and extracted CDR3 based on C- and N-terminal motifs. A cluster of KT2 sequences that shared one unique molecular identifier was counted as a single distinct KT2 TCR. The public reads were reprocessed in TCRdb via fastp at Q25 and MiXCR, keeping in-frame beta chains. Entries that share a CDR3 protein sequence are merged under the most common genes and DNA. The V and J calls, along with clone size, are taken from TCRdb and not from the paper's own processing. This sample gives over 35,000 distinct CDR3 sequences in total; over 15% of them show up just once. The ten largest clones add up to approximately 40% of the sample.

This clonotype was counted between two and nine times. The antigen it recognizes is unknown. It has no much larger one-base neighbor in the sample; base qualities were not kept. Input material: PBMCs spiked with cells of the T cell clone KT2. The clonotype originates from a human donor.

The nucleotide sequence reads as follows: TGTGCCATCAGTGAGTCGACAGATACGCAGTATTTT. Translation gives CAISESTDTQYF. The chain couples TRBV10-3 to TRBJ2-3; a confident D gene designation cannot be given. Counted from cysteine to phenylalanine, this CDR3 has 12 amino acids. Of all the DNA, just the CDR3 is kept, 36 bases in frame from base 1. The trim is 0 bases for V and 3 bases for J, with a gap of 1 base between the germline ends. CDR1 and CDR2 were assigned from the germline V gene as ENHRY and SYGVKD.